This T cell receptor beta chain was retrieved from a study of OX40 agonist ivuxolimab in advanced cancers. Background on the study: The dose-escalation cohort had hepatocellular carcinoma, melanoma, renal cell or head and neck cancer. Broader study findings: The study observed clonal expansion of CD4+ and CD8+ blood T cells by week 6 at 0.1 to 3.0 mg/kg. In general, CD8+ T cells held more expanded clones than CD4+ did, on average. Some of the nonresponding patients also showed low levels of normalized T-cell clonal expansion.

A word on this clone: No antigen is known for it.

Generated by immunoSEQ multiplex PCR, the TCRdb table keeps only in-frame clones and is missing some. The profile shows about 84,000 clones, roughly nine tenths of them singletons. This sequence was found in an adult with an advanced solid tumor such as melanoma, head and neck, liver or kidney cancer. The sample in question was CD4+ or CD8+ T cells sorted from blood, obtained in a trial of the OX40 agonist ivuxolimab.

In DNA form, the CDR3 reads TGTGCCAGCAGCTTAGGCAGGCAAGAGACCCAGTACTTC. This sequence encodes CASSLGRQETQYF. V and J are TRBV7-2 and TRBJ2-5, with D unclear. Per the germline V gene, CDR1 is SGHTA and CDR2 is FQGNSA. V lost 1 base, J lost 2 bases, and 5 bases lay in between. This CDR3 has 13 residues.